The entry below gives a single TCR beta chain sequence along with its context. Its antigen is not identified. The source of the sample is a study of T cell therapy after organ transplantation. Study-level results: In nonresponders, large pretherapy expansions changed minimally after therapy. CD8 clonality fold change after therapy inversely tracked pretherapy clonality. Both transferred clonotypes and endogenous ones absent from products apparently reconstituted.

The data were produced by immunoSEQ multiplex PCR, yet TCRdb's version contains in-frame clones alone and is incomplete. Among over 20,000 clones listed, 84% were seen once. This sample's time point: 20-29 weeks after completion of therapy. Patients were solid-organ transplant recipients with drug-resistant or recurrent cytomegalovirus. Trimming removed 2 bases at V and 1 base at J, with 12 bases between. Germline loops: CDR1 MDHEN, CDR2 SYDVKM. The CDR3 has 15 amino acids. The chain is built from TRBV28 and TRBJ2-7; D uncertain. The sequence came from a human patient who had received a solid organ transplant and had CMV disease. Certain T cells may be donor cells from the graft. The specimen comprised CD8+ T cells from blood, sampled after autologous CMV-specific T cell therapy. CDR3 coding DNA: TGTGCCAGCAGTTTAGACGAACTGACTTCCTACGAGCAGTACTTC. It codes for CASSLDELTSYEQYF. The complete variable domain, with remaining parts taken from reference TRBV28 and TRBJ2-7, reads DVKVTQSSRYLVKRTGEKVFLECVQDMDHENMFWYRQDPGLGLRLIYFSYDVKMKEKGDIPEGYSVSREKKERFSLILESASTNQTSMYLCASSLDELTSYEQYFGPGTRLTVT.